The 8 T cell receptor beta chains in this list originate from one sample, sequenced in a study of T cells after yellow fever vaccination. MiXCR, run by TCRdb on the 5' RACE reads, gives a single entry per CDR3 protein. Among nearly 70,000 distinct CDR3 sequences listed, approximately 7% were seen once. This material consisted of CD8+ T cells sorted from PBMCs, taken approximately 40 days after the first yellow fever vaccination. The source of these receptors is a man aged 18 to 35 who received the YFV17D yellow fever vaccine.

This clonotype was picked up many times. The chain has TRBV27 and TRBJ1-5; D not resolved. Looked up from germline, CDR1 is MNHEY and CDR2 is SMNVEV (reference sequence). Trimming removed 4 bases from V and 0 bases from J, with 7 bases in between. This CDR3 region has 14 residues. CDR3 protein: CASSSVYSNQPQHF. The CDR3 DNA sequence: TGTGCCAGCAGTTCCGTCTATAGCAATCAGCCCCAGCATTTT.

This clonotype was counted at least ten times. V usage is TRBV9 and J usage is TRBJ2-7; TRBD1 matches 8 bases. The CDR3 is 15 residues long. The germline V gene has CDR1 SGDLS and CDR2 YYNGEE. V trimming: 4 bases; J trimming: 5 bases; junction bases outside the gene matches: 11. DNA for the CDR3: TGTGCCAGCAGCCCCCGGGACAGGTCCCCCCACGAGCAGTACTTC. Residues: CASSPRDRSPHEQYF.

This clonotype was seen at least ten times. The V gene is TRBV4-2, the J gene TRBJ2-3, with 8 nucleotides matching TRBD2. The CDR3 contains 14 residues. After removal of 3 bases from V and 1 base from J, the junction contained 0 bases not matched to a gene. The V gene's germline CDR1 is LGHNA and CDR2 YNFKEQ. This CDR3 is CASSHSGGTDTQYF. DNA of the CDR3: TGTGCCAGCAGCCATAGCGGGGGCACAGATACGCAGTATTTT.

A note on this clonotype: This may stem from a read error, because a much larger clone lies one nucleotide away. V is TRBV27 and J is TRBJ2-3; 8 bases line up with TRBD2. This CDR3 is built from 18 residues. Germline loops: CDR1 MNHEY, CDR2 SMNVEV (reference sequence). The CDR3: CACSLKGKAGALTDTQYF. The CDR3 DNA sequence: TGTGCCTGCAGTTTAAAGGGTAAAGCGGGGGCCCTCACAGATACGCAGTATTTT.

In its sample, this clonotype was seen many times. CDR3 coding DNA: TGTGCCAGCAGCCTCATTATCACAGATACGCAGTATTTT. Translating gives CASSLIITDTQYF. The V and J genes are TRBV3-1 and TRBJ2-3; D gene unclear. Germline values: CDR1 LGHDT, CDR2 YNNKEL (reference sequence). V dropped 4 bases and J dropped 2 bases, with 7 bases sitting between them. There are 13 residues in the CDR3.

The sample holds many counts of this clonotype. This rearrangement joins TRBV11-1 to TRBJ2-3; TRBD2 is a possible D gene (7 bases). Germline CDR1 reads SGHAT; CDR2 reads FQDESV (reference sequence). The germline V and J ends were trimmed by 3 bases and 6 bases, with 25 bases remaining between them. The CDR3 is 18 residues long. The CDR3 spells CASSFVLGGGPLEDTQYF. CDR3 nucleotide sequence: TGTGCCAGCAGCTTTGTCCTGGGCGGGGGCCCCCTTGAGGATACGCAGTATTTT.

At least ten counts were recorded for this clonotype. The chain carries TRBV10-1 and TRBJ2-2; the match to TRBD1 covers 9 bases. The ends lost 5 bases at V and 7 bases at J; junction bases unmatched: 8. The germline gives CDR1 WNHNN, CDR2 SYGVQD (reference sequence). CDR3 length: 15 amino acids. The CDR3 DNA sequence: TGCGCCAGCAGTCAACAGGGGGCGAATAGCGGGGAGCTGTTTTTT. It encodes CASSQQGANSGELFF.

Only a few counts were recorded for this clonotype. The chain's CDR3 is CSVELGLALQETQYF. The CDR3 bases are TGCAGCGTTGAACTAGGACTAGCTTTACAAGAGACCCAGTACTTC. J is TRBJ2-5 and V is TRBV29-1, with TRBD2 matching 8 bases. CDR3 length equals 15 residues. Germline V gives CDR1 SQVTM, CDR2 ANQGSEA. V lost 2 bases and J lost 2; bases outside the gene matches: 7.